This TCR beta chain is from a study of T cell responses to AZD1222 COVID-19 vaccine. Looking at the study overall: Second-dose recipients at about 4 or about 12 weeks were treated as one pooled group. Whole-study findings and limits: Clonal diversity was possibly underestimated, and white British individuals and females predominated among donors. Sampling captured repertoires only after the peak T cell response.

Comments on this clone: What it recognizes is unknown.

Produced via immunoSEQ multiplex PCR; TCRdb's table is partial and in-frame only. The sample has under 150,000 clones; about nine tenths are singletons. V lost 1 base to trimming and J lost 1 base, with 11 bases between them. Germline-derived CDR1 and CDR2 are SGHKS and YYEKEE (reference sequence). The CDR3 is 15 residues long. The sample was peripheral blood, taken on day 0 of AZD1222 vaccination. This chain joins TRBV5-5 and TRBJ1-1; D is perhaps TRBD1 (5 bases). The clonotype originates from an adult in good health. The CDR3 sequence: CASSLYSGTNTEAFF. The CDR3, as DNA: TGTGCCAGCAGCTTGTACTCAGGGACGAACACTGAAGCTTTCTTT.